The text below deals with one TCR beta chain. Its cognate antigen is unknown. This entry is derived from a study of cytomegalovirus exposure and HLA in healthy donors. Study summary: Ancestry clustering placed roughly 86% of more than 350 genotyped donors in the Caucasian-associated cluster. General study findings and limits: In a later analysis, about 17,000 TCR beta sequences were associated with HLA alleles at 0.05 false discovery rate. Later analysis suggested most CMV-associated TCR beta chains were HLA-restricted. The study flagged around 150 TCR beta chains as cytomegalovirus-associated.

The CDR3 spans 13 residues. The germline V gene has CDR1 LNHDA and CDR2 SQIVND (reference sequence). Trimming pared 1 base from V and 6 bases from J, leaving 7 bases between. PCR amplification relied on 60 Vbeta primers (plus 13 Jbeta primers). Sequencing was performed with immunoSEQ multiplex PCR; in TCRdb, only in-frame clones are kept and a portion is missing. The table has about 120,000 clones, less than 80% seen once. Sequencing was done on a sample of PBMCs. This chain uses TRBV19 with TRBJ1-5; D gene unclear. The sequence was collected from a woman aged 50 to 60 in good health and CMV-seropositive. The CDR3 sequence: CASSIGPLQPQHF. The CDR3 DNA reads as TGTGCCAGTAGTATAGGTCCCCTTCAGCCCCAGCATTTT.